This record concerns one TCR beta chain sequence. RNA was isolated and reverse transcribed to cDNA, the sequencing template. Clones were read by immunoSEQ multiplex PCR, and TCRdb kept only the in-frame ones, dropping some. The sample lists fewer than 350,000 clones, about three fifths occurring once. These data belong to a study of CD8+ T cells in alopecia areata. In the study overall: Administration of oral tofacitinib to treated patients was at 5 to 10 mg twice daily.

Regarding treatment: oral pan-JAK inhibitor, 5-10 mg twice daily. Lesional scalp punch biopsies and peripheral blood came from alopecia areata patients. The CDR3 runs 14 residues. CDR1 is SGHDT, CDR2 YYEEEE, per germline. V trimming: 5 bases; J trimming: 3 bases; junction bases outside the gene matches: 4. Sequencing used CD4+ T cells sorted from blood, obtained at week 24, from a patient treated with tofacitinib. V usage is TRBV5-6 and J usage is TRBJ2-2, with 7 bases lining up with TRBD1. The receptor was derived from a human donor with alopecia areata. CDR3 coding DNA: TGTGCCAGCAGGGAAACAGGGGACACCGGGGAGCTGTTTTTT. Amino acids: CASRETGDTGELFF.